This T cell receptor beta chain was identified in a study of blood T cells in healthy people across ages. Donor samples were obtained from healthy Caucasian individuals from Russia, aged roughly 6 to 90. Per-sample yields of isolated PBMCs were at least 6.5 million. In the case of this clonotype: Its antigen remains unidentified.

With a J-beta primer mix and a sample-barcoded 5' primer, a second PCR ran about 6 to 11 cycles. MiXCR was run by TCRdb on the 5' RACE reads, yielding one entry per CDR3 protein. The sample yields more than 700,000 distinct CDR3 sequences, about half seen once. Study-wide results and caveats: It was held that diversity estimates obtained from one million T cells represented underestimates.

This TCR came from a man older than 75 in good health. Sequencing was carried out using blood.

In DNA form, the CDR3 reads TGTGCCAGCAGTTCTCAAAGCGGGACGCGGGGAAAGAGCTCCTGCAATGAGCAGTACTTC. Translating gives CASSSQSGTRGKSSCNEQYF. This rearrangement joins TRBV12-3 or TRBV12-4 to TRBJ2-1, with TRBD2 matching over 7 bases. The assigned J gene may be wrong: the sequence end matches TRBJ2-7 better. CDR3 size: 20 residues.